This T cell receptor beta chain was captured by sequencing in a study of T cell changes during pregnancy in multiple sclerosis. The assay was immunoSEQ multiplex PCR, and TCRdb's table has in-frame clones only and misses some. Of about 100,000 clones listed, 85% to 95% are singletons. CDR3 length: 15 residues. CDR1 and CDR2 from the germline V gene are MNHEY and SVGAGI. The V end was cut by 2 bases, the J end by 0 bases, with 11 bases between. V usage is TRBV6-5 and J usage is TRBJ2-7, with D perhaps matching TRBD1 (5 bases). The sample consisted of peripheral blood, taken before pregnancy. This clonotype was sampled from a female donor with multiple sclerosis, enrolled in a pregnancy study. The DNA of the CDR3 is TGTGCCAGCAGTTACGGTTCAGGGCCCTCCTACGAGCAGTACTTC. The encoded protein is CASSYGSGPSYEQYF.